The present T cell receptor (beta chain) was sequenced within a study of cytomegalovirus exposure and HLA in healthy donors. Study-level results: The study recorded about 160 TCR beta chains that were cytomegalovirus-associated. The classifier reportedly diagnosed cytomegalovirus status with high sensitivity and specificity.

Sequencing used immunoSEQ multiplex PCR; TCRdb keeps in-frame clones, though not all of them. The sample yields 280,000 or so clones, around nine tenths seen once. This clone appeared a single time. The antigen remains undetermined. The donors were in the approximately 130-subject validation cohort; that cohort was separate from the approximately 730-subject first cohort. The CDR3 covers 14 residues. Between the trimmed V and J ends, which lost 1 base and 3 bases, there was a span of 10 bases. The germline CDR1 and CDR2 sequences are SGHRS and YFSETQ. This TCR was recovered from a young woman in good health and CMV-seronegative. The sequencing input was PBMCs. This chain uses TRBV5-1 with TRBJ1-1; D is possibly TRBD1 (6 bases). CDR3 residues: CASSLRGGHTEAFF. CDR3 nucleotides: TGCGCCAGCAGCTTGAGGGGGGGGCACACTGAAGCTTTCTTT.